One and the same sample provided the 17 T cell receptor beta chains below, sequenced in a study of T cell repertoires in cytomegalovirus infection. TCRdb recomputed calls from the reads with MiXCR, one row per CDR3 protein. Among 290,000 or so distinct CDR3 sequences, over 20% were seen once, and the ten largest hold approximately 14%. The sequenced sample consisted of PBMCs. These receptors were collected from a human donor in good health (CMV status not recorded). Some clones in this sample may be carry-over from other donors' samples.

A remark on this clonotype: One end of the junction is discordant with germline, which a read error may explain. The J gene is TRBJ2-2, the V gene TRBV28; 15 bases map to TRBD2. CDR3 length: 17 residues. The germline V gene encodes CDR1 MDHEN and CDR2 SYDVKM. In nucleotides, the CDR3 is TGTGCCAACAGTCCGGAGGGACTAGCGGGAGGTTCCGGGGAGCTGTTTTTT. Protein: CANSPEGLAGGSGELFF.

This clonotype was counted at least ten times. This chain connects TRBV20-1 to TRBJ1-1; 10 nucleotides match TRBD1. The CDR3 covers 13 residues. Germline CDR1 DFQATT, CDR2 SNEGSKA (reference sequence). V shed 5 bases and J 2 bases; nucleotides not matched to a gene: 2. The CDR3 region is CSARQGANTEAFF. The CDR3 DNA reads TGCAGTGCTCGACAGGGGGCTAACACTGAAGCTTTCTTT.

This clonotype occurred many times. This chain joins TRBV7-2 and TRBJ2-5; perhaps TRBD2 as D (6 bases). Trimming took off 2 bases at V and 1 base at J, with 11 bases between the two ends. Germline V CDR1 and CDR2: SGHTA, FQGNSA. This CDR3 has 15 residues. As DNA, the CDR3 is TGTGCCAGCAGCTTATACCGGGGGTTCCAAGAGACCCAGTACTTC. This sequence encodes CASSLYRGFQETQYF.

This chain uses TRBV28 with TRBJ2-1; D not certain. Germline assignment: CDR1 MDHEN and CDR2 SYDVKM. Trimming removed 0 bases from V and 7 bases from J, with 1 base in between. CDR3 length: 11 residues. CDR3 loop: CASSLWNEQFF. CDR3 nucleotide sequence: TGTGCCAGCAGTTTATGGAATGAGCAGTTCTTC.

The rearrangement uses TRBV28 and TRBJ1-2, with D hard to call. V lost 3 bases and J 0 bases, leaving 8 bases between the germline ends. Germline values: CDR1 MDHEN, CDR2 SYDVKM. The CDR3 loop spans 14 amino acids. Here the CDR3 DNA reads TGTGCCAGCAGTTTTTTGGAATCTAACTATGGCTACACCTTC. Its protein product is CASSFLESNYGYTF.

This clonotype was seen a few times. The rearrangement joins TRBV2 to TRBJ2-2; 8 bases match TRBD1. Germline assignment: CDR1 SNHLY and CDR2 FYNNEI. The CDR3 contains 15 residues. J gave up 2 bases and V 5 bases, and 4 bases lay outside the gene matches. This CDR3 is CASSQDRANTGELFF. Here the CDR3 DNA reads TGTGCCAGCAGTCAGGACAGGGCTAACACCGGGGAGCTGTTTTTT. Filled out from reference TRBV2 and TRBJ2-2, the complete variable domain reads EPEVTQTPSHQVTQMGQEVILRCVPISNHLYFYWYRQILGQKVEFLVSFYNNEISEKSEIFDDQFSVERPDGSNFTLKIRSTKLEDSAMYFCASSQDRANTGELFFGEGSRLTVL.

This chain links TRBV19 with TRBJ2-3; tentatively, D is TRBD2 (5 bases). The V and J ends lost 3 bases and 0 bases respectively, with 19 bases between them. The CDR3 runs to 18 residues. Germline V gives CDR1 LNHDA, CDR2 SQIVND (reference sequence). CDR3 bases: TGTGCCAGTAGTATCTCCGGACTCCGGAGCGTAAGCACAGATACGCAGTATTTT. Translated, it gives CASSISGLRSVSTDTQYF.

The chain is built from TRBV6-5 and TRBJ2-1; the match to TRBD1 covers 7 bases. Germline V gene lookup returns CDR1 MNHEY and CDR2 SVGAGI. This CDR3 is built from 15 residues. The V segment lost 6 bases and the J segment 4 bases; nucleotides outside the gene matches: 9. In DNA form, the CDR3 reads TGTGCCAGCAGACCCGGACAGGCACGGTACAATGAGCAGTTCTTC. It codes for CASRPGQARYNEQFF.

The chain links TRBV19 to TRBJ1-5, with D unresolved. V lost 10 bases, J lost 1 base, and 14 bases lay in between. This CDR3 contains 14 residues. Germline V gene data show CDR1 as LNHDA and CDR2 as SQIVND (reference sequence). CDR3 bases: TGTGCCACCAAACGGGGTGGAAGCAATCAGCCCCAGCATTTT. Its protein is CATKRGGSNQPQHF.

This clonotype was seen at least ten times. The V gene is TRBV28, the J gene TRBJ2-7; 8 positions match TRBD1. CDR1 MDHEN and CDR2 SYDVKM come from the germline V gene. V trimming: 0 bases; J trimming: 5 bases; junction bases outside the gene matches: 9. The CDR3 has 16 amino acids. The CDR3 coding sequence is TGTGCCAGCAGTTTATGGATCGGACAGGGTCCCCACGAGCAGTACTTC. It translates to CASSLWIGQGPHEQYF.

This clonotype came up many times. J is TRBJ2-3 and V is TRBV7-2; TRBD2 aligns across 7 bases. The CDR3 has 15 amino acids. Losses at the gene ends were 2 bases for V and 2 bases for J; bases not matched to a gene: 4. In germline, CDR1 is SGHTA, CDR2 FQGNSA. CDR3 sequence (DNA): TGTGCCAGCAGCTTACCGGGACTAACCACAGATACGCAGTATTTT. Protein: CASSLPGLTTDTQYF.

This chain joins TRBV28 and TRBJ2-2; D might be TRBD1 (6 bases). The germline CDR1 and CDR2 sequences are MDHEN and SYDVKM. V was shortened by 3 bases and J by 0 bases, with 11 bases between the two germline ends. The CDR3 spans 16 residues. CDR3 in DNA: TGTGCCAGCAGTTTCTTGGACAGCACGAACACCGGGGAGCTGTTTTTT. Amino acids: CASSFLDSTNTGELFF.

As concerns this clonotype: Sequence at one end of the junction differs from germline and may be a read error. The chain uses TRBV7-4 and TRBJ2-1, with D tentatively TRBD1 or TRBD2 (5 bases each). CDR1 is SGHVT, CDR2 SQSDAQ, per germline. The CDR3 runs 17 residues. CDR3 region: CASSLTGTNKLYKEQFF. The CDR3 DNA reads TGTGCCAGCAGCCTTACGGGGACCAACAAACTATACAAGGAGCAGTTCTTC.

The J gene is TRBJ2-6, the V gene TRBV9; weak D call: TRBD1 (6 bases). Per germline, CDR1 SGDLS and CDR2 YYNGEE. This CDR3 contains 18 residues. V was shortened by 4 bases and J by 1 base, with 18 bases between the two germline ends. The CDR3 sequence: CASSPRALGGSGANVLTF. The CDR3 DNA reads as TGTGCCAGCAGCCCTCGCGCCTTAGGGGGATCTGGGGCCAACGTCCTGACTTTC. The variable domain in full, with the rest retrieved from reference TRBV9 and TRBJ2-6, is DSGVTQTPKHLITATGQRVTLRCSPRSGDLSVYWYQQSLDQGLQFLIQYYNGEERAKGNILERFSAQQFPDLHSELNLSSLELGDSALYFCASSPRALGGSGANVLTFGAGSRLTVL.

The sample holds a few counts of this clonotype. J is TRBJ1-1 and V is TRBV2; D unclear. CDR1 and CDR2 (germline): SNHLY, FYNNEI. V lost 6 bases and J lost 2, with 10 bases in between. The CDR3 is 13 amino acids. CDR3 in amino acids: CASRYSPNTEAFF. CDR3 DNA sequence: TGTGCCAGCAGGTACAGTCCTAACACTGAAGCTTTCTTT.

This clonotype was counted between two and nine times. This rearrangement joins TRBV7-2 to TRBJ2-3; TRBD2 aligns across 9 bases. The V gene end was trimmed by 8 bases and the J gene end by 5 bases; junction bases not matched to a gene: 11. The CDR3 totals 15 residues. CDR1 SGHTA and CDR2 FQGNSA come from the germline V gene. CDR3 loop: CASSKWRGGQDTQYF. CDR3 coding DNA: TGTGCCAGCTCAAAGTGGCGGGGGGGCCAAGATACGCAGTATTTT.

This clonotype was observed a handful of times. The V call is TRBV28, the J call TRBJ1-2, with D hard to call. The V gene's germline CDR1 is MDHEN and CDR2 SYDVKM. Trimming left V 1 base short and J 8 bases short, with 8 bases between. The CDR3 has 12 amino acids. The CDR3 region has the DNA TGTGCCAGCAGTTTATTTGGACGCGGCTACACCTTC. Amino acid sequence: CASSLFGRGYTF.